Listed below are T cell receptor beta chains from one sample, sequenced in a study of cytomegalovirus exposure and HLA in healthy donors. Profiled with immunoSEQ multiplex PCR; TCRdb holds only in-frame clones, not every one. The sample records 250,000 to 350,000 clones, roughly 89% being singletons. Sequencing was done on a sample of PBMCs. These receptors all stem from a man aged 35 to 55 in good health and CMV-seropositive. Each CDR3 is given with its conserved first and last residue. Fields, in order: D gene, clone size, V gene, J gene, CDR3 protein. D genes are given only for firm matches. Only some rows state a clone size, as once, few, many or a class for expanded clones.

d_gene: TRBD1; abundance: -; v_gene: TRBV6-5; j_gene: TRBJ2-7; CDR3aa: CASSYSGQSYEQYF
d_gene: -; abundance: -; v_gene: TRBV9; j_gene: TRBJ1-1; CDR3aa: CASSVSGEGRAFF
d_gene: -; abundance: -; v_gene: TRBV6-5; j_gene: TRBJ1-2; CDR3aa: CASRLGGEDYGYTF
d_gene: -; abundance: -; v_gene: TRBV6-1; j_gene: TRBJ1-6; CDR3aa: CASSSRGAHSPLHF
d_gene: -; abundance: once; v_gene: TRBV5-1; j_gene: TRBJ1-1; CDR3aa: CASSLEQGLVNTEAFF
d_gene: -; abundance: -; v_gene: TRBV15; j_gene: -; CDR3aa: CATSRGPNYEQYF
d_gene: TRBD1; abundance: once; v_gene: TRBV28; j_gene: TRBJ1-2; CDR3aa: CASRDPGQGAQGYTF
d_gene: TRBD1; abundance: -; v_gene: TRBV6-5; j_gene: TRBJ1-5; CDR3aa: CASSPDRVDQPQHF
d_gene: -; abundance: -; v_gene: TRBV11-2; j_gene: TRBJ2-3; CDR3aa: CASSLERTLNTDTQYF
d_gene: TRBD2; abundance: -; v_gene: TRBV2; j_gene: TRBJ2-1; CDR3aa: CASSEWIAGWDEQFF
d_gene: -; abundance: -; v_gene: TRBV6-1; j_gene: TRBJ2-7; CDR3aa: CASTEGGSAEEQYF
d_gene: -; abundance: -; v_gene: TRBV11-3; j_gene: TRBJ2-7; CDR3aa: CASSLDSGQSYEQYF
d_gene: -; abundance: -; v_gene: TRBV18; j_gene: TRBJ2-2; CDR3aa: CASSTVPLNTGELFF
d_gene: TRBD1; abundance: -; v_gene: TRBV13; j_gene: TRBJ2-1; CDR3aa: CASSLSGQVGNEQFF
d_gene: TRBD2; abundance: -; v_gene: TRBV7-2; j_gene: TRBJ2-5; CDR3aa: CASSPTSGGQESQYF
d_gene: TRBD2; abundance: -; v_gene: TRBV6-6; j_gene: -; CDR3aa: CASSYPSGSIYEQYF
d_gene: TRBD2; abundance: -; v_gene: TRBV19; j_gene: TRBJ2-5; CDR3aa: CASSMRPASSGRAGETQYF
d_gene: TRBD1; abundance: -; v_gene: TRBV7-9; j_gene: TRBJ1-2; CDR3aa: CASSLGTGGYGYTF
d_gene: TRBD2; abundance: -; v_gene: TRBV27; j_gene: TRBJ2-1; CDR3aa: CASGVLSGRGFF
d_gene: -; abundance: -; v_gene: TRBV27; j_gene: TRBJ2-7; CDR3aa: CASNLGSEQYF
d_gene: TRBD1; abundance: once; v_gene: TRBV27; j_gene: TRBJ2-1; CDR3aa: CASSLFGLGQGAYNEQFF
d_gene: -; abundance: once; v_gene: TRBV25-1; j_gene: TRBJ2-1; CDR3aa: CASSDSLGRVRDEQFF
d_gene: TRBD2; abundance: -; v_gene: TRBV28; j_gene: TRBJ2-2; CDR3aa: CASRPGLAGAGELFF
d_gene: -; abundance: -; v_gene: TRBV15; j_gene: TRBJ2-1; CDR3aa: CATSRDRRSTYNEQFF
d_gene: -; abundance: -; v_gene: TRBV28; j_gene: TRBJ2-3; CDR3aa: CASSLGLGADTQYF
d_gene: TRBD1; abundance: few; v_gene: TRBV5-1; j_gene: TRBJ1-1; CDR3aa: CASSSMGQGDTEAFF
d_gene: -; abundance: -; v_gene: TRBV6-5; j_gene: TRBJ1-1; CDR3aa: CASSYLQGNTEAFF
d_gene: TRBD2; abundance: -; v_gene: TRBV7-9; j_gene: TRBJ2-1; CDR3aa: CASSLWAGGVNEQFF
d_gene: -; abundance: -; v_gene: TRBV4-3; j_gene: TRBJ2-5; CDR3aa: CASSQDRGLRGETQYF
d_gene: -; abundance: -; v_gene: TRBV7-6; j_gene: TRBJ2-5; CDR3aa: CASSLVSGAETQYF
d_gene: TRBD1; abundance: once; v_gene: TRBV4-3; j_gene: TRBJ2-5; CDR3aa: CASSYSDREETQYF
d_gene: TRBD1; abundance: few; v_gene: TRBV6-5; j_gene: TRBJ1-1; CDR3aa: CAGRTGALNTEAFF
d_gene: TRBD2; abundance: -; v_gene: TRBV11-2; j_gene: TRBJ2-4; CDR3aa: CASSPAGGSAKNIQYF
d_gene: TRBD2; abundance: once; v_gene: TRBV5-6; j_gene: TRBJ2-1; CDR3aa: CASSVAGGLSYNEQFF
d_gene: TRBD1; abundance: -; v_gene: TRBV27; j_gene: TRBJ2-3; CDR3aa: CASSTPGQGADTQYF
d_gene: -; abundance: -; v_gene: TRBV29-1; j_gene: TRBJ1-1; CDR3aa: CSVTTEPRTEAFF
d_gene: -; abundance: -; v_gene: TRBV30; j_gene: TRBJ2-7; CDR3aa: CAWSRGNSYEQYF
d_gene: TRBD1; abundance: -; v_gene: TRBV5-1; j_gene: TRBJ1-2; CDR3aa: CASSLGQGALNGYTF
d_gene: -; abundance: once; v_gene: TRBV27; j_gene: TRBJ2-7; CDR3aa: CASSLGIGGPYEQYF
d_gene: TRBD2; abundance: -; v_gene: TRBV28; j_gene: TRBJ2-1; CDR3aa: CASRAGRMSYNEQFF
d_gene: TRBD1; abundance: -; v_gene: TRBV27; j_gene: TRBJ2-5; CDR3aa: CASSPGTGGHETQYF
d_gene: TRBD2; abundance: few; v_gene: TRBV2; j_gene: TRBJ2-2; CDR3aa: CASREAGVGELFF
d_gene: TRBD1; abundance: -; v_gene: TRBV7-4; j_gene: TRBJ2-7; CDR3aa: CASSLDRGRPQYEQYF
d_gene: -; abundance: once; v_gene: TRBV19; j_gene: TRBJ2-2; CDR3aa: CASRAPRVTGELFF
d_gene: TRBD2; abundance: once; v_gene: TRBV11-2; j_gene: TRBJ2-2; CDR3aa: CASSLDILAPGTGELFF
d_gene: TRBD1; abundance: -; v_gene: TRBV27; j_gene: TRBJ1-1; CDR3aa: CASRLTGGDRGRAFF
d_gene: TRBD2; abundance: -; v_gene: TRBV5-8; j_gene: TRBJ2-7; CDR3aa: CASSRPTSGSLNEQYF
d_gene: -; abundance: -; v_gene: TRBV28; j_gene: TRBJ1-1; CDR3aa: CASTQAGGAGTEAFF
d_gene: -; abundance: -; v_gene: TRBV10-3; j_gene: TRBJ2-1; CDR3aa: CAISESQNNEQFF
d_gene: TRBD1; abundance: -; v_gene: TRBV30; j_gene: TRBJ2-7; CDR3aa: CAWGRRDRKFDEQYF
d_gene: -; abundance: -; v_gene: TRBV7-2; j_gene: TRBJ2-1; CDR3aa: CASSVAGKQFF
d_gene: -; abundance: -; v_gene: TRBV28; j_gene: TRBJ1-5; CDR3aa: CASSIQAGYQPQHF
d_gene: -; abundance: -; v_gene: TRBV5-8; j_gene: TRBJ1-1; CDR3aa: CASSLRSINAEAFF
d_gene: -; abundance: -; v_gene: TRBV6-5; j_gene: TRBJ2-7; CDR3aa: CASRTGDSGEQYF
d_gene: TRBD2; abundance: -; v_gene: TRBV7-2; j_gene: TRBJ2-1; CDR3aa: CASSPAGRGSNNEQFF
d_gene: -; abundance: -; v_gene: TRBV19; j_gene: TRBJ1-1; CDR3aa: CASSLDRGTEAFF
d_gene: -; abundance: -; v_gene: TRBV29-1; j_gene: TRBJ2-7; CDR3aa: CSVEDGQGSYEQYF
d_gene: TRBD2; abundance: -; v_gene: TRBV19; j_gene: TRBJ2-5; CDR3aa: CASSTGTIGWETQYF
d_gene: -; abundance: -; v_gene: TRBV10-3; j_gene: TRBJ1-2; CDR3aa: CAISERGSDGYTF